One T cell receptor beta chain is described in this entry. This specimen comes from a study of blood T cell repertoires in COVID-19. For the study at large: The United States, Italy and Spain were the sources of the acute and convalescent COVID-19 samples. The cDNA or gDNA used as material had been derived from T cells, B-cell-depleted T cells, or PBMCs.

The CDR3 covers 10 residues. Germline V CDR1 and CDR2: MDHEN, SYDVKM. V lost 10 bases and J lost 5, with 8 bases in between. As handled by the study authors: Nucleated cell number was recorded as an estimate derived from reference gene primer amplification. The repertoire was sequenced with immunoSEQ multiplex PCR; TCRdb's copy has only in-frame clones and lacks some. Clonal size and the V and J genes are those of that table, whereas D and trimming came from the DNA. The table includes 85,000 to 110,000 clones, more than 80% detected once. The chain carries TRBV28 and TRBJ1-2; D call uncertain. Sequencing was performed on peripheral blood. The TCR originated in a woman aged 60 to 75 with acute or convalescent COVID-19. The CDR3 coding sequence is TGTGCCACCTCGTTGTATGGCTACACCTTC. Protein: CATSLYGYTF.